Sequencing of this T cell receptor (beta chain) was carried out in a study of control samples from healthy donors and cancer patients. The length of the CDR3 is 16 residues. The trim removed 4 bases at V and 3 bases at J, leaving 8 bases unmatched. Germline CDR1 is SGHRS and CDR2 is YFSETQ. TCRdb's table, derived via immunoSEQ multiplex PCR, lists solely in-frame clones and lacks some. The sample has about 45,000 clones, about 75% seen once; the top ten hold over 15%. This rearrangement joins TRBV5-1 to TRBJ2-2; 8 bases match TRBD1. The sequence came from a male donor with melanoma. The sequencing sample was made of formalin-fixed, paraffin-embedded tissue. CDR3 region: CASSLQGARDTGELFF. In nucleotides, the CDR3 is TGCGCCAGCAGCCTCCAGGGGGCGCGGGACACCGGGGAGCTGTTTTTT.